This T cell receptor beta chain was recovered during a study of blood T cells in healthy people across ages (dated by TCRdb to between 2015 and 2017). Background for the entire study: Template switching captured roughly one uniquely barcoded TCR beta cDNA molecule per two T cells in model experiments. Using deep sequencing normalized with unique cDNA molecular identifiers, the study measured how TCR beta repertoire diversity changes with age. Four age groups were formed from the donors: young (average roughly 15 years), middle-aged (approximately 40), aged (around 62) and long-lived (about 75). To avoid experimental bias, donors of different ages were randomly spread across the sequencing lanes. Two additional independent replicas of 1 million unique cDNA reads from the same blood draw were analyzed for two donors (one aged 18 to 30 and one aged 80 or older). Broader findings and caveats from the paper: The CMV infection status of donors was not known, potentially confounding age-related changes in expanded clonotypes. Estimates of total diversity based on one million sequenced T cells were regarded as lower bounds and as underestimates. The long-lived group showed more naive CD4+ T cells, fewer expanded clones and increased TCR diversity than the aged group, suggesting age selection. Because profiling used bulk unsorted PBMCs, naive and antigen-experienced compartments could not be compared conclusively. Observed TCR beta diversity per million T cells fell roughly linearly with age, and a significant reduction was already apparent by age roughly 41. There was a strong correlation between observed TCR beta diversity and the percentage of naive T cells measured by flow cytometry.

V lost 5 bases and J lost 0 bases; the stretch between them is 11 bases long. The CDR3 contains 15 residues, cysteine and phenylalanine counted. Kept here is only the CDR3 DNA, which spans 45 bases and is read in frame from base 1. As concerns this clonotype: Its recognized antigen is unknown. A read error is possible here, since a much larger clone lies one base away.

The library was generated by 5' RACE. TCRdb records Illumina HiSeq 2500 as the sequencer. A second PCR of about 6 to 11 cycles was performed with a sample-barcoded 5' primer and a J-beta primer mix. A template-switch 5' adaptor carrying 12 random nucleotides introduced a unique molecular identifier onto each TCR beta cDNA molecule. At least 3 million CDR3-containing paired-end reads were obtained from each sample. The Mint cDNA synthesis kit, primed by a TRBC-specific oligonucleotide, was used to synthesize first-strand cDNA from all RNA. Following uracil-DNA glycosylase treatment, all cDNA underwent a first 18-cycle PCR with the universal primers M1SS and BC2_uni_R. Per the source publication's procedure: For normalization, 1 million high-quality reads were randomly selected from each sample, with every read carrying a distinct molecular identifier. Reads sharing molecular identifiers were discarded rather than binned into consensus sequences. MiTCR, with a Q25 quality threshold and the strictest error-elimination algorithm, was used for CDR3 identification, clonotype clustering and error correction. Lower-bound total TCR beta diversity was estimated with a nonparametric unseen species model using Euler transformation. The public reads were reanalyzed by TCRdb: fastp trimming at Q25, MiXCR alignment, in-frame beta chains only. Under each unique CDR3 protein, matching rows form one entry showing the most common genes and DNA. The V and J calls reflect TCRdb's pipeline rather than the authors' work. This sample has 650,000 to 700,000 distinct CDR3 sequences in its table, and roughly half of those were observed once. 13% of the sample belongs to the ten largest clones.

Donors were a few dozen systemically healthy Caucasian individuals from Russia aged roughly 6 to 100 years. Each donor gave around 9.8 milliliters of peripheral blood, collected into EDTA-treated Vacutainer tubes. PBMCs were isolated by Ficoll-Paque density-gradient centrifugation, with at least 7 million obtained per sample. Trizol reagent was used to extract total RNA from the PBMCs, yielding at least 5.5 micrograms per sample. For every donor, an aliquot of PBMCs went through flow cytometry to measure the percentages of naive CD45RAhigh/CD27high T cells. The sample taken for sequencing was blood. The rearrangement joined TRBV12-3 or TRBV12-4 to TRBJ2-4; the D gene lacks a confident call. This sequence originates from an elderly woman in good health. The CDR3 region has the sequence CASSLVATAKNIQYF. The nucleotide sequence reads as follows: TGTGCCAGCAGTCTGGTGGCTACAGCCAAAAACATTCAGTACTTC.